This TCR beta chain is drawn from a study of CD8 T cells in Susac syndrome. CDR1 is GTSNPN and CDR2 is SVGIG in the germline V gene (reference sequence). Trimming shortened V by 1 base and J by 4 bases, and 7 bases separated the two germline ends. The CDR3 covers 13 residues. Notes on this clonotype: Its matching antigen is unknown.

Matching for age and sex applied to the controls, who were healthy donors. Negative isolation yielded CD8+ and CD4+ T cells; FACS enriched TEMRA cells. Random hexamers served to reverse transcribe roughly 0.5 to 1 ug RNA. Amplification of TCR beta CDR3 was carried out by immunoSEQ multiplex PCR, which covered 54 Vbeta and 13 Jbeta segments. Each CDR3 protein is one row after TCRdb ran MiXCR on the immunoSEQ multiplex PCR reads. The sample gives roughly 200,000 distinct CDR3 sequences, roughly 96% of which show up once; about 0.095% is in the top ten. Study-wide findings and caveats: That the number of individuals in its TCR sequencing and HLA analysis was relatively small was acknowledged by the study.

The sequencing sample was made of CD4+ T cells from PBMCs. The clonotype originates from a human donor in good health. This sequence joins TRBV30 and TRBJ2-2, with D hard to call. This CDR3 is CAWSGYSTGELFF. CDR3 sequence (DNA): TGTGCCTGGAGTGGATACTCCACCGGGGAGCTGTTTTTT. The full variable domain, in which reference TRBV30 and TRBJ2-2 provide the parts outside the CDR3, is SQTIHQWPATLVQPVGSPLSLECTVEGTSNPNLYWYRQAAGRGLQLLFYSVGIGQISSEVPQNLSASRPQDRQFILSSKKLLLSDSGFYLCAWSGYSTGELFFGEGSRLTVL.